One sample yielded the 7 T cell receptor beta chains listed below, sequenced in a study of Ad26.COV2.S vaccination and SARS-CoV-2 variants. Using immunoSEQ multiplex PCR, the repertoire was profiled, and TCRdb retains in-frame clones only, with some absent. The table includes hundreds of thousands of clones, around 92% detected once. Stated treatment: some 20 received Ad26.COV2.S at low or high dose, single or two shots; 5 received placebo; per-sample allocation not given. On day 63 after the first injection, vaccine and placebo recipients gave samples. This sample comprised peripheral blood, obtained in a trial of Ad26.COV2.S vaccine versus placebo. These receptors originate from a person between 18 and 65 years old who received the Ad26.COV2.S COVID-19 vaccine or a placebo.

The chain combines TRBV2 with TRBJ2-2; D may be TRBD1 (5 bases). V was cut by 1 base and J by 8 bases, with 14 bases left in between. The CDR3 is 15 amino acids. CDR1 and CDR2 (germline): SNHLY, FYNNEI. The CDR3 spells CASSEGLIGAGELFF. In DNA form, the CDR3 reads TGTGCCAGCAGTGAAGGGTTAATAGGGGCTGGGGAGCTGTTTTTT.

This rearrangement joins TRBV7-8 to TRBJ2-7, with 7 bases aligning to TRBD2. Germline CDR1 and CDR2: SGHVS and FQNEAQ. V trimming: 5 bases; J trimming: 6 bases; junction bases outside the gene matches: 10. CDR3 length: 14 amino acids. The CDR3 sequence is CASSPKREQTEQYF. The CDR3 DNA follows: TGTGCCAGCAGCCCCAAGCGGGAACAAACCGAGCAGTACTTC.

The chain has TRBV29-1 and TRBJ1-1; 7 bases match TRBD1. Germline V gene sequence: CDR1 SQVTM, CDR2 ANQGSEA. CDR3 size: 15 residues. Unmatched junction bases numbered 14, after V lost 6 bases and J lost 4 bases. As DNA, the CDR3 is TGCAGCGTCCCTTTGGGTAGGGGGCGATCCACTGAAGCTTTCTTT. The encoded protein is CSVPLGRGRSTEAFF.

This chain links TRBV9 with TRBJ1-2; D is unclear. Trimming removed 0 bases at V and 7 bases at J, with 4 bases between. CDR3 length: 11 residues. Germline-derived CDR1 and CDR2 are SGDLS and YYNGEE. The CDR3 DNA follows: TGTGCCAGCAGCGTAGGGTCTGGCTACACCTTC. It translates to CASSVGSGYTF.

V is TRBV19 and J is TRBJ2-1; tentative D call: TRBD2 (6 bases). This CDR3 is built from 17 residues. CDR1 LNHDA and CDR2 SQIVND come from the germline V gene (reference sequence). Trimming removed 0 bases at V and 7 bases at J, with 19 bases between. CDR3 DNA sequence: TGTGCCAGTAGTATAGATCCGGCTTACCCTCGGGAGAATGAGCAGTTCTTC. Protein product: CASSIDPAYPRENEQFF.

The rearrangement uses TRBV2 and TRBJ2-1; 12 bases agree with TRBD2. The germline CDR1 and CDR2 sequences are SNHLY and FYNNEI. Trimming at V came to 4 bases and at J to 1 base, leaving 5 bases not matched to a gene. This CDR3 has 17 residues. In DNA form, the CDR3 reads TGTGCCAGCAGTGGATTGACTAGCGGGAGTTCCTACAATGAGCAGTTCTTC. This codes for CASSGLTSGSSYNEQFF.

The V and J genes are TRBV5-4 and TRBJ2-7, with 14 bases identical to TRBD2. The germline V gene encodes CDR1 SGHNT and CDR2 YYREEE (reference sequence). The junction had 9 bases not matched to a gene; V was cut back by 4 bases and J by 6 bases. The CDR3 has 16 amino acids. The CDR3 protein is CASSVSGTSGSREQYF. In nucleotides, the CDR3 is TGTGCCAGCAGCGTCTCCGGGACTAGCGGGAGTCGCGAGCAGTACTTC.